Each of the 5 T cell receptor beta chains below was sequenced from the same sample in a study of chemoradiotherapy in HPV16-positive cancers. Assay: immunoSEQ multiplex PCR; the TCRdb copy retains only in-frame clones and omits some. The sample consists of tens of thousands of clones, about 92% of them appearing once. Specimen: blood, collected from a patient who underwent chemoradiotherapy. These receptors all come from a human donor with HPV-associated anogenital cancer.

This sequence joins TRBV2 and TRBJ2-1; TRBD1 matches at 8 bases. The length of the CDR3 is 14 residues. Germline assignment: CDR1 SNHLY and CDR2 FYNNEI. After removal of 5 bases from V and 4 bases from J, the junction contained 4 bases not matched to a gene. CDR3 nucleotide sequence: TGTGCCAGCAGTAGGGGACAGGATTACAATGAGCAGTTCTTC. Protein: CASSRGQDYNEQFF. The full variable domain, with the rest looked up from reference TRBV2 and TRBJ2-1, is EPEVTQTPSHQVTQMGQEVILRCVPISNHLYFYWYRQILGQKVEFLVSFYNNEISEKSEIFDDQFSVERPDGSNFTLKIRSTKLEDSAMYFCASSRGQDYNEQFFGPGTRLTVL.

The CDR3 DNA is TGTGCCAGCAGTCCGGGGACAGGGCGGGAAAAACTGTTTTTT. It specifies CASSPGTGREKLFF. This chain uses TRBV6-5 with TRBJ1-4; 9 positions match TRBD1. Germline-derived CDR1 and CDR2 are MNHEY and SVGAGI. V was clipped by 5 bases and J by 8 bases; unmatched bases: 6. The CDR3 consists of 14 residues.

The rearrangement uses TRBV4-1 and TRBJ1-6, with 7 positions matching TRBD1. CDR3 size: 16 residues. Trimming took 0 bases from V and 3 from J; bases not matched to a gene: 2. Germline CDR1 is MGHRA and CDR2 is YSYEKL. CDR3 nucleotide sequence: TGCGCCAGCAGCCAAGAAGGGGGCATCTATAATTCACCCCTCCACTTT. Amino acids: CASSQEGGIYNSPLHF.

This sequence joins TRBV5-8 and TRBJ2-7; either TRBD1 or TRBD2 may supply D (5 bases each). CDR1 and CDR2 (germline): SGHTS, YDEGEE. V lost 2 bases and J lost 1, with 25 bases in between. The CDR3 contains 19 residues. The CDR3 protein is CASSFWALVGVAPSYEQYF. CDR3 nucleotide sequence: TGTGCCAGCAGCTTTTGGGCCCTTGTAGGGGTAGCGCCTTCCTACGAGCAGTACTTC.

This chain links TRBV4-3 with TRBJ2-3; 8 nucleotides agree with TRBD2. This CDR3 comprises 15 residues. Per germline, CDR1 LGHNA and CDR2 YSLEER. V lost 1 base and J lost 2; bases outside the gene matches: 2. The CDR3 DNA reads as TGCGCCAGCAGCCAAGGGACTAGCCCCACAGATACGCAGTATTTT. It codes for CASSQGTSPTDTQYF.